This T cell receptor beta chain was sequenced for a study of STAT5B mutations in CD4+ large granular lymphocyte leukemia. The repertoire was sequenced with immunoSEQ multiplex PCR; TCRdb's copy has only in-frame clones and lacks some. The table has 31,000 or so clones, around 90% seen once. Germline V CDR1 and CDR2: SGHAT, FQNNGV. This CDR3 is 11 amino acids long. Trimming pared 8 bases from V and 6 bases from J, leaving 9 bases between. The chain joins TRBV11-2 to TRBJ2-3, with D maybe TRBD1 (5 bases). This clonotype was obtained from a human donor in good health. The material sequenced was CD4+ T cells from blood buffy coats. The DNA of the CDR3 is TGTGCCAGCGGGGCGAAGGATACGCAGTATTTT. Translation gives CASGAKDTQYF.